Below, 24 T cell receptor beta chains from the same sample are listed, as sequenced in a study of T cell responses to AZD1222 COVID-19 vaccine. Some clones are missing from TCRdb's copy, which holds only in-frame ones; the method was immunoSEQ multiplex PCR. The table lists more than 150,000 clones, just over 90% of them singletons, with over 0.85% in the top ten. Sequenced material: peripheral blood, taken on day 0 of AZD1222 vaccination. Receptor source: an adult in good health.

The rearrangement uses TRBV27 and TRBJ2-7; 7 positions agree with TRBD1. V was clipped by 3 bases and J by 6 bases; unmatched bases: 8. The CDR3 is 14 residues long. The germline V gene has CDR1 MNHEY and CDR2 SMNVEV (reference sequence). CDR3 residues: CASSLRGLGIEQYF. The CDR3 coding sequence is TGTGCCAGCAGTTTGAGGGGGCTTGGGATCGAGCAGTACTTC.

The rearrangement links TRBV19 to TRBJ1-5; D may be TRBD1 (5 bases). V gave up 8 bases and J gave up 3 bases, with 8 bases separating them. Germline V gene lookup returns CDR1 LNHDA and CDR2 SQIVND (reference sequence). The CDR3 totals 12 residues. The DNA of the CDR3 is TGTGCCAGTCAGGGTTTCAATCAGCCCCAGCATTTT. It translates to CASQGFNQPQHF.

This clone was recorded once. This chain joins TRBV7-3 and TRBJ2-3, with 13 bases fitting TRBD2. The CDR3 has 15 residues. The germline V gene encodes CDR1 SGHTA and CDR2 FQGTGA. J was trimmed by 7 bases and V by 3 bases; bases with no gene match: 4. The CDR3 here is CASSFTSGRVNTQYF. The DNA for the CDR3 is TGTGCCAGCAGCTTTACTAGCGGGAGGGTAAATACGCAGTATTTT.

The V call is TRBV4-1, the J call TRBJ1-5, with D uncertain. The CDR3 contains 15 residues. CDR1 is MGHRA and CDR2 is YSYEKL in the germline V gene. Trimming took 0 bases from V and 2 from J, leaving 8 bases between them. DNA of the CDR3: TGCGCCAGCAGCCAAGAGATCGGCGGCAATCAGCCCCAGCATTTT. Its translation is CASSQEIGGNQPQHF.

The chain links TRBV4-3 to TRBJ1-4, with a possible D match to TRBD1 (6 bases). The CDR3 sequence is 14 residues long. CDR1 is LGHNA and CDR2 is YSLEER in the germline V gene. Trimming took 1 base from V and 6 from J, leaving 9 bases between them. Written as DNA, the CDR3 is TGCGCCAGCAGCCAAGTTGAGGGGGATGAAAAACTGTTTTTT. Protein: CASSQVEGDEKLFF.

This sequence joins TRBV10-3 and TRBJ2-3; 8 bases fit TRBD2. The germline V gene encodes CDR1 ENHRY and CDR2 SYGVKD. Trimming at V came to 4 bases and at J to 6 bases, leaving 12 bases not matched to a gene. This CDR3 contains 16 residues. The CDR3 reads CAISGFPRGAGDTQYF. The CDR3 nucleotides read TGTGCCATCAGTGGATTCCCGCGGGGGGCCGGTGATACGCAGTATTTT.

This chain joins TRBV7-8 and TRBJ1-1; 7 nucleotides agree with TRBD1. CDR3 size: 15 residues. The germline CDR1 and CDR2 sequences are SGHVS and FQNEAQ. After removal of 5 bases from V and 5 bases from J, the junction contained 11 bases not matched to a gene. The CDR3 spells CASSTRQGAPTEAFF. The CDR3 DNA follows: TGTGCCAGCAGCACCCGACAGGGAGCCCCGACTGAAGCTTTCTTT.

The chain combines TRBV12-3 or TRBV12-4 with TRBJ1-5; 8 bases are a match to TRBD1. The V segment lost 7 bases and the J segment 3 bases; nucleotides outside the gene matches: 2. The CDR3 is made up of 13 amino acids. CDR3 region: CASTGGPNQPQHF. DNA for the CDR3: TGTGCCAGCACAGGGGGCCCCAATCAGCCCCAGCATTTT.

CDR3 sequence (DNA): TGTGCCAGCAGCGCCCGCCCAGGGGACTCTGGCTACACCTTC. This encodes CASSARPGDSGYTF. This chain uses TRBV9 with TRBJ1-2; D might be TRBD1 (6 bases). The V gene's germline CDR1 is SGDLS and CDR2 YYNGEE. Trimming pared 3 bases from V and 7 bases from J, leaving 16 bases between. CDR3 length equals 14 residues.

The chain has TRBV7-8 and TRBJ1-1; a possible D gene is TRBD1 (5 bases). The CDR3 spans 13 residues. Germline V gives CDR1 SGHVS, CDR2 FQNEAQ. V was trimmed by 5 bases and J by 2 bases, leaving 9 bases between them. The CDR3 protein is CASSARDNTEAFF. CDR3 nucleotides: TGTGCCAGCAGCGCCAGGGACAACACTGAAGCTTTCTTT.

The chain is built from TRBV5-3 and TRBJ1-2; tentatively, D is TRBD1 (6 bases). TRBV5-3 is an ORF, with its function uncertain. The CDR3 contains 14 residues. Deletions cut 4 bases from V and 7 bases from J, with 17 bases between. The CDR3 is CARSTDRPLCGYTF. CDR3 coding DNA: TGTGCCAGAAGCACTGACAGGCCCCTATGTGGCTACACCTTC.

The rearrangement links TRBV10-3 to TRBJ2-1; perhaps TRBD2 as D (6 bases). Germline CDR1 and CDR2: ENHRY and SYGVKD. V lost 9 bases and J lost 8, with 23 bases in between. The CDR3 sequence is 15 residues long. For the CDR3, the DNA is TGTGCCATGGGAGGACGGAGTCACCCCCGGGATGAGCAGTTCTTC. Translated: CAMGGRSHPRDEQFF.

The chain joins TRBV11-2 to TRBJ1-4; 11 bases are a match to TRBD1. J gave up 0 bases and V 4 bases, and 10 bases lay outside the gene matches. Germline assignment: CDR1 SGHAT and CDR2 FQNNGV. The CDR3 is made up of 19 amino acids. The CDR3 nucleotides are TGTGCCAGCAGCTCAGTCGGACAGGGGGCTCTTGCAACTAATGAAAAACTGTTTTTT. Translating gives CASSSVGQGALATNEKLFF.

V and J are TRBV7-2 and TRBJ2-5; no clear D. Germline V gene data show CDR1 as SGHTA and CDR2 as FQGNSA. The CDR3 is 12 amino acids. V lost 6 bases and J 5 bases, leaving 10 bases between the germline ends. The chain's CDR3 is CASSSSPETQYF. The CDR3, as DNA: TGTGCCAGCAGTTCAAGTCCGGAGACCCAGTACTTC.

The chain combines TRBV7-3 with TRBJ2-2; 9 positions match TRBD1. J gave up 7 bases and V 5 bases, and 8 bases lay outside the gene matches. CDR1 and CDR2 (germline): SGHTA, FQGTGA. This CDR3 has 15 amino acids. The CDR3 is CASSRGTGSVGELFF. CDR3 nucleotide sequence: TGTGCCAGCAGCCGCGGGACAGGGTCAGTCGGGGAGCTGTTTTTT.

The CDR3 bases are TGCGCCAGCAGCCTCTCGGACAGGGAAGGTGAAAAACTGTTTTTT. This sequence encodes CASSLSDREGEKLFF. The chain recombines TRBV5-1 with TRBJ1-4; 8 bases agree with TRBD1. Germline V gives CDR1 SGHRS, CDR2 YFSETQ. V shed 4 bases and J 7 bases; nucleotides not matched to a gene: 9. This CDR3 contains 15 residues.

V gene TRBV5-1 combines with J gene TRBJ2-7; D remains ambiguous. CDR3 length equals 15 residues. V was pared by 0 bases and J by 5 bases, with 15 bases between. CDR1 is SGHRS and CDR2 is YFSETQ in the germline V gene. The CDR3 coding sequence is TGCGCCAGCAGCTTGGCCGGTTCCCAAACCCACGAGCAGTACTTC. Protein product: CASSLAGSQTHEQYF.

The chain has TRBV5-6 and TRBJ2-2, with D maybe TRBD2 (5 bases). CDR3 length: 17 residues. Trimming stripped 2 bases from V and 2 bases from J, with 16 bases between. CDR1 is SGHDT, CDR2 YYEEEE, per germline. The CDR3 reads CASSFGGSLHNTGELFF. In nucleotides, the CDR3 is TGTGCCAGCAGCTTCGGCGGGTCCCTGCATAACACCGGGGAGCTGTTTTTT.

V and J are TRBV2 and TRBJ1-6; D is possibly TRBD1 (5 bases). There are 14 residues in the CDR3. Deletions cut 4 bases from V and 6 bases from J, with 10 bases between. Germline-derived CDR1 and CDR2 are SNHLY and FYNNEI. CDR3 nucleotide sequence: TGTGCCAGCAGTGTAGGGACTACTAATTCACCCCTCCACTTT. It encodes CASSVGTTNSPLHF.

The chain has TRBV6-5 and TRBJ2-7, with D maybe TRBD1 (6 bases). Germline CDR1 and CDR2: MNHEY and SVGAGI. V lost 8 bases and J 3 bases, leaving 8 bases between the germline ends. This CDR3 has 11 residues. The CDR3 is CASRGGYEQYF. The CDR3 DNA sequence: TGTGCCAGCCGAGGGGGCTACGAGCAGTACTTC.

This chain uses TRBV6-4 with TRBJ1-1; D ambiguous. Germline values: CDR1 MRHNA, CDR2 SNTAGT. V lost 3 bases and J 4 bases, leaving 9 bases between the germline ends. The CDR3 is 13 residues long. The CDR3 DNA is TGTGCCAGCAGTGAACTTCTTGGCACTGAAGCTTTCTTT. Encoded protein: CASSELLGTEAFF.

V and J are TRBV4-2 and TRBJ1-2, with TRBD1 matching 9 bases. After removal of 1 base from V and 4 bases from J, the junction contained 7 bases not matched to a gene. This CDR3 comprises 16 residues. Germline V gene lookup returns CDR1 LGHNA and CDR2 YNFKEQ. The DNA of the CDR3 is TGTGCCAGCAGCCAAGCCTCCGGGACAGGGTCCTATGGCTACACCTTC. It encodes CASSQASGTGSYGYTF.

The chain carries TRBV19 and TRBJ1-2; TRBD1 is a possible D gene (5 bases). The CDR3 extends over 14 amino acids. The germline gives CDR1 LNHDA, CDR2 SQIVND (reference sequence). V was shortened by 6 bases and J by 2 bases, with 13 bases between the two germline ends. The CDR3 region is CASRSGNRNYGYTF. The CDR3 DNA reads TGTGCCAGTAGATCAGGGAATCGGAACTATGGCTACACCTTC.

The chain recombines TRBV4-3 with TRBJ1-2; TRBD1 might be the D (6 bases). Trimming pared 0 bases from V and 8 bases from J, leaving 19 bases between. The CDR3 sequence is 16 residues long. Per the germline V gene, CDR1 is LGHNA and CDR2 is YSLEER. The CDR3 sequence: CASSQDRGGAFGGYTF. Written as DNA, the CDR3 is TGCGCCAGCAGCCAAGATAGGGGGGGCGCATTCGGCGGCTACACCTTC.